A single sample is the source of the 20 T cell receptor beta chains below, sequenced in a study of cytomegalovirus exposure and HLA in healthy donors. 60 Vbeta and 13 Jbeta primers were used in PCR. The table came from immunoSEQ multiplex PCR; TCRdb's copy has only in-frame clones and leaves some out. Listed are more than 100,000 clones; roughly 1.5% falls within the top ten. Sequencing used PBMCs. These receptors all stem from a woman in her forties in good health and CMV-seronegative.

The chain recombines TRBV7-2 with TRBJ2-5; D is unclear. The CDR3 runs to 14 residues. Trimming left V 1 base short and J 0 bases short, with 6 bases between. In germline, CDR1 is SGHTA, CDR2 FQGNSA. CDR3 nucleotide sequence: TGTGCCAGCAGCTTAGATCGGTACCAAGAGACCCAGTACTTC. Encoded protein: CASSLDRYQETQYF. Complete variable domain (other parts from reference TRBV7-2 and TRBJ2-5): GAGVSQSPSNKVTEKGKDVELRCDPISGHTALYWYRQSLGQGLEFLIYFQGNSAPDKSGLPSDRFSAERTGGSVSTLTIQRTQQEDSAVYLCASSLDRYQETQYFGPGTRLLVL.

The rearrangement joins TRBV5-1 to TRBJ1-1; TRBD1 aligns across 9 bases. Germline CDR1 SGHRS, CDR2 YFSETQ. The CDR3 sequence is 14 residues long. V lost 0 bases to trimming and J lost 8 bases; unmatched junction nucleotides: 5. For the CDR3, the DNA is TGCGCCAGCAGCTTGGACACAGGGGGCGGCGAAGCTTTCTTT. Protein product: CASSLDTGGGEAFF.

CDR3 sequence: CASTPGQGPHRYF. The CDR3 nucleotides are TGCGCCAGCACCCCGGGACAGGGCCCCCATCGGTATTTT. The rearrangement uses TRBV5-1 and TRBJ2-3; 9 bases are shared with TRBD1. The germline CDR1 and CDR2 sequences are SGHRS and YFSETQ. Trimming cost V 6 bases and J 14 bases; bases outside gene matches: 13. The CDR3 loop spans 13 amino acids.

Turning to this clone: Additional DNA sequences in this sample encode the identical CDR3. This chain joins TRBV6-5 and TRBJ1-4; a weak D match, TRBD1 (5 bases). Germline CDR1 reads MNHEY; CDR2 reads SVGAGI. The CDR3 runs 15 residues. The V gene lost 5 bases and the J gene lost 0 bases, with 10 bases spanning the gap. The CDR3 DNA reads as TGTGCCAGCAGTCTAACAGGTTCAACTAATGAAAAACTGTTTTTT. Translating it yields CASSLTGSTNEKLFF.

Concerning this clone itself: Other nucleotide sequences in the sample specify the same CDR3. The V call is TRBV10-3, the J call TRBJ2-3; 11 positions match TRBD2. Germline CDR1 reads ENHRY; CDR2 reads SYGVKD. The CDR3 is 14 amino acids. V shed 3 bases, J shed 4 bases, and the junction held 0 bases outside the gene matches. CDR3 residues: CAISDSGGADTQYF. The CDR3, as DNA: TGTGCCATCAGTGATAGCGGGGGGGCAGATACGCAGTATTTT.

The chain carries TRBV27 and TRBJ2-7; D possibly corresponds to TRBD1 (6 bases). Per germline, CDR1 MNHEY and CDR2 SMNVEV (reference sequence). The CDR3 is made up of 14 amino acids. V dropped 5 bases and J dropped 7 bases, with 18 bases sitting between them. CDR3 protein: CASSPRGLPLEQYF. The DNA of the CDR3 is TGTGCCAGCAGTCCCAGGGGCCTCCCCCTGGAGCAGTACTTC.

A remark on this clone: Other DNA variants within this sample encode the same CDR3. The chain joins TRBV19 to TRBJ1-4; 8 nucleotides line up with TRBD1. The junction had 5 bases not matched to a gene; V was cut back by 5 bases and J by 3 bases. CDR3 length: 15 amino acids. The germline V gene encodes CDR1 LNHDA and CDR2 SQIVND (reference sequence). CDR3 residues: CASSPNRGSNEKLFF. The CDR3 coding sequence is TGTGCCAGTAGTCCCAACAGGGGGTCTAATGAAAAACTGTTTTTT. The entire variable domain, with the rest obtained from reference TRBV19 and TRBJ1-4, is as follows: DGGITQSPKYLFRKEGQNVTLSCEQNLNHDAMYWYRQDPGQGLRLIYYSQIVNDFQKGDIAEGYSVSREKKESFPLTVTSAQKNPTAFYLCASSPNRGSNEKLFFGSGTQLSVL.

The chain uses TRBV5-4 and TRBJ2-3; TRBD1 might be the D (5 bases). Germline CDR1 is SGHNT and CDR2 is YYREEE (reference sequence). The CDR3 extends over 12 amino acids. V was trimmed by 6 bases and J by 4 bases, leaving 9 bases between them. The CDR3 sequence is CASTAGPDTQYF. In DNA, the CDR3 is TGTGCCAGCACTGCAGGGCCAGATACGCAGTATTTT.

J is TRBJ2-7 and V is TRBV7-3, with unresolved D. The germline V and J ends were trimmed by 6 bases and 4 bases, with 13 bases remaining between them. This CDR3 region has 13 residues. The germline gives CDR1 SGHTA, CDR2 FQGTGA. The chain's CDR3 is CASSLLPGYEQYV. The CDR3 region has the DNA TGTGCCAGCAGTCTCCTACCCGGGTACGAGCAGTACGTC.

The chain recombines TRBV19 with TRBJ1-2; D gene uncertain. The CDR3 has 14 amino acids. V lost 7 bases and J lost 8, with 20 bases in between. Germline-derived CDR1 and CDR2 are LNHDA and SQIVND (reference sequence). The CDR3 spells CASTLRTGLTGYTF. CDR3 DNA: TGTGCCAGTACCTTACGGACGGGATTGACGGGCTACACCTTC.

V usage is TRBV7-8 and J usage is TRBJ1-2; D may be TRBD1 (6 bases). The V gene lost 3 bases and the J gene lost 2 bases, with 13 bases spanning the gap. CDR1 is SGHVS, CDR2 FQNEAQ, per germline. The CDR3 loop spans 15 amino acids. CDR3 nucleotides: TGTGCCAGCAGCTTTTACGGGGGGGCAAACTATGGCTACACCTTC. This encodes CASSFYGGANYGYTF.

J is TRBJ2-7 and V is TRBV11-1, with D possibly TRBD1 on 5 matching bases. The CDR3 contains 15 residues. Germline V gene data show CDR1 as SGHAT and CDR2 as FQDESV (reference sequence). V lost 2 bases to trimming and J lost 1 base, with 12 bases between them. CDR3 protein: CASSLSAGLSYEQYF. Here the CDR3 DNA reads TGTGCCAGCAGCTTAAGCGCAGGGCTGTCCTACGAGCAGTACTTC.

V gene TRBV7-2 combines with J gene TRBJ1-3; no definite D call. CDR1 SGHTA and CDR2 FQGNSA come from the germline V gene. V was shortened by 4 bases and J by 4 bases, with 17 bases between the two germline ends. The CDR3 sequence is 16 residues long. The CDR3 protein is CASSSRLTPGGNTIYF. DNA of the CDR3: TGTGCCAGCAGCTCCCGACTCACCCCGGGAGGAAACACCATATATTTT.

The gene calls are TRBV5-1 and TRBJ2-3, with 7 nucleotides matching TRBD2. The CDR3 length is 14 residues. The V gene's germline CDR1 is SGHRS and CDR2 YFSETQ. Trimming at V came to 3 bases and at J to 0 bases, leaving 1 base not matched to a gene. CDR3 amino acids: CASSSGGSTDTQYF. DNA of the CDR3: TGCGCCAGCAGCTCGGGGGGTAGCACAGATACGCAGTATTTT.

J is TRBJ1-1 and V is TRBV2; D may be TRBD1 (5 bases). V gave up 1 base and J gave up 5 bases, with 11 bases separating them. This CDR3 has 14 amino acids. Germline V CDR1 and CDR2: SNHLY, FYNNEI. CDR3 protein: CASSEEWGGTEAFF. In nucleotides, the CDR3 is TGTGCCAGCAGTGAAGAATGGGGGGGGACTGAAGCTTTCTTT.

The V call is TRBV4-3, the J call TRBJ2-7; tentatively, D is TRBD1 (6 bases). Trimming took off 1 base at V and 1 base at J, with 8 bases between the two ends. Looked up from germline, CDR1 is LGHNA and CDR2 is YSLEER. This CDR3 spans 14 amino acids. The chain's CDR3 is CASSQGRGSYEQYF. The CDR3 DNA follows: TGCGCCAGCAGCCAAGGCAGGGGTTCCTACGAGCAGTACTTC.

V is TRBV4-2 and J is TRBJ2-1; tentatively, D is TRBD1 (5 bases). The V end was cut by 0 bases, the J end by 5 bases, with 20 bases between. Germline V gene data show CDR1 as LGHNA and CDR2 as YNFKEQ. CDR3 length: 18 residues. CDR3 residues: CASSQDLHKPRVNNEQFF. DNA for the CDR3: TGTGCCAGCAGCCAAGATTTGCACAAACCCAGGGTTAACAATGAGCAGTTCTTC.

The chain employs TRBV28 and TRBJ1-1; no definite D call. V gave up 8 bases and J gave up 11 bases, with 15 bases separating them. The CDR3 loop spans 11 amino acids. Germline values: CDR1 MDHEN, CDR2 SYDVKM. The CDR3 DNA follows: TGTGCCAGCGCGCCCGGGCGGGAGGCTTTCTTT. It translates to CASAPGREAFF. Looking up the rest from reference TRBV28 and TRBJ1-1 gives the full variable domain: DVKVTQSSRYLVKRTGEKVFLECVQDMDHENMFWYRQDPGLGLRLIYFSYDVKMKEKGDIPEGYSVSREKKERFSLILESASTNQTSMYLCASAPGREAFFGQGTRLTVV.

The chain is built from TRBV28 and TRBJ1-5; D is unresolved. CDR3 size: 15 residues. CDR1 and CDR2 (germline): MDHEN, SYDVKM. The V and J ends lost 6 bases and 1 base respectively, with 13 bases between them. The CDR3 coding sequence is TGTGCCAGCAGCAAACAGCCTCGCAGCAATCAGCCCCAGCATTTT. Amino acids: CASSKQPRSNQPQHF.

This chain joins TRBV7-2 and TRBJ2-3; D ambiguous. This CDR3 is built from 13 residues. The germline V gene encodes CDR1 SGHTA and CDR2 FQGNSA. Trimming pared 7 bases from V and 4 bases from J, leaving 12 bases between. The CDR3 region is CASTPPGADTQYF. The CDR3 DNA sequence: TGTGCCAGCACCCCACCGGGTGCAGATACGCAGTATTTT.